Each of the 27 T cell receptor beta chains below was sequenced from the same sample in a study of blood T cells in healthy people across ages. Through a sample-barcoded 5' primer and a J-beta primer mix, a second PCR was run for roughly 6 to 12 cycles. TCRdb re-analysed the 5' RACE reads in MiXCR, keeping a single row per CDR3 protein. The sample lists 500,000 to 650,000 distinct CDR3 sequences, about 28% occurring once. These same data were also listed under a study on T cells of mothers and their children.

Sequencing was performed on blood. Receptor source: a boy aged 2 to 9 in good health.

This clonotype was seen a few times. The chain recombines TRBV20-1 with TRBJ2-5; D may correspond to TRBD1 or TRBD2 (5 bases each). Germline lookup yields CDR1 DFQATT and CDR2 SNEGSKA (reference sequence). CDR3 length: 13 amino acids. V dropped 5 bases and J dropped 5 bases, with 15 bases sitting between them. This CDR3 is CSASTGAGETQYF. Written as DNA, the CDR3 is TGCAGTGCTTCCACCGGGGCGGGCGAGACCCAGTACTTC.

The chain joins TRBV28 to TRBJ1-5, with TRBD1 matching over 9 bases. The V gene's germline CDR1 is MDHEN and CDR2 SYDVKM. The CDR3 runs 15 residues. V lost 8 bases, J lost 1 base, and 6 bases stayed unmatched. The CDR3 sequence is CASGRQGGSNQPQHF. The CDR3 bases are TGTGCCAGCGGACGACAGGGGGGGAGCAATCAGCCCCAGCATTTT.

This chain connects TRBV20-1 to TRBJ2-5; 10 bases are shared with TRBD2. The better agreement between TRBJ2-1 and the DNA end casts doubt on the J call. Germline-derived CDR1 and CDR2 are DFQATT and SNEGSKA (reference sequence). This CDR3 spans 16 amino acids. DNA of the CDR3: TGCAGTGCAAACCGACCCGGGACTAGCGTATACAATGAGCAGTTCTTC. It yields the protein CSANRPGTSVYNEQFF.

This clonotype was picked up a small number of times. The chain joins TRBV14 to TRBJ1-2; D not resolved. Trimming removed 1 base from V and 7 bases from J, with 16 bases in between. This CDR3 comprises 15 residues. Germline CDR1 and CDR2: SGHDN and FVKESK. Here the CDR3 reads CASSQGRQEGCGYTF. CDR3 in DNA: TGTGCCAGCAGCCAAGGAAGGCAGGAAGGATGTGGCTACACCTTC.

Here the CDR3 reads CAIGGSYNEQFF. The CDR3 nucleotides read TGTGCCATCGGGGGCTCCTACAATGAGCAGTTCTTC. The gene calls are TRBV10-3 and TRBJ2-1; D tentatively fits TRBD1 or TRBD2 (5 bases each). Trimming took off 8 bases at V and 0 bases at J, with 5 bases between the two ends. The length of the CDR3 is 12 residues. Germline values: CDR1 ENHRY, CDR2 SYGVKD.

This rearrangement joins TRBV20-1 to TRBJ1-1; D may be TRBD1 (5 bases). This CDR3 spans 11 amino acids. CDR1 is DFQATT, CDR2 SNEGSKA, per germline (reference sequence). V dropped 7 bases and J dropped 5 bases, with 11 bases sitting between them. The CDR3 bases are TGCAGTGGAAAGAGACAGACTGAAGCTTTCTTT. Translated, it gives CSGKRQTEAFF.

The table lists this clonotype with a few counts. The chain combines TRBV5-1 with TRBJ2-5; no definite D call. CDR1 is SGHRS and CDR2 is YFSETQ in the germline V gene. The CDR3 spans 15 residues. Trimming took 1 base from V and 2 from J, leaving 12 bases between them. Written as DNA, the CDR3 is TGCGCCAGCAGCTTGTCGCCGGGCCAACAAGAGACCCAGTACTTC. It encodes CASSLSPGQQETQYF. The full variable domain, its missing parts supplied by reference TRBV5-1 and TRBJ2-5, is KAGVTQTPRYLIKTRGQQVTLSCSPISGHRSVSWYQQTPGQGLQFLFEYFSETQRNKGNFPGRFSGRQFSNSRSEMNVSTLELGDSALYLCASSLSPGQQETQYFGPGTRLLVL.

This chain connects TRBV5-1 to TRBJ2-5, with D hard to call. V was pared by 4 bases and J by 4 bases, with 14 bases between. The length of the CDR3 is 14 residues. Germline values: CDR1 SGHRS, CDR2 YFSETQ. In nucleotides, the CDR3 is TGCGCCAGCAGCGCCGATAAGACGGTAGAGACCCAGTACTTC. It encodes CASSADKTVETQYF.

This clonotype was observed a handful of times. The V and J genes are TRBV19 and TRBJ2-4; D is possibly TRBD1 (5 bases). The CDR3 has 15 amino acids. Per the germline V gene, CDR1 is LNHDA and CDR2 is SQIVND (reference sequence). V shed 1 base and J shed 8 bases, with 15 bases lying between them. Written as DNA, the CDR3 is TGTGCCAGTAGTATAGCGGTTCAGGGATCAGACATTCAGTACTTC. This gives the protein CASSIAVQGSDIQYF.

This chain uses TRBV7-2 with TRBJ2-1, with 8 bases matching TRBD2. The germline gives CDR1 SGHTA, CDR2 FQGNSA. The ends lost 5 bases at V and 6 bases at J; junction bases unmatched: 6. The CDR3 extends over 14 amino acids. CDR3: CASSPVGLANEQFF. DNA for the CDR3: TGTGCCAGCAGCCCTGTCGGACTAGCCAATGAGCAGTTCTTC.

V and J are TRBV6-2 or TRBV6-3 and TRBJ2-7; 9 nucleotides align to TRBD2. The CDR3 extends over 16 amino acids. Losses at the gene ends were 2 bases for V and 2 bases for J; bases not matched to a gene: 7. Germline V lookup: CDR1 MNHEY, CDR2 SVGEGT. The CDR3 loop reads CASSYPQRGATYEQYF. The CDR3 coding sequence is TGTGCCAGCAGTTACCCCCAGCGGGGGGCAACCTACGAGCAGTACTTC.

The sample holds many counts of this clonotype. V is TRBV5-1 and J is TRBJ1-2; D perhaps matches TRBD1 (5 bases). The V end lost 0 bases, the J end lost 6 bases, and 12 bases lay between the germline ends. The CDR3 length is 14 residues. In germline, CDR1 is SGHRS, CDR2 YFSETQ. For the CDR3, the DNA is TGCGCCAGCAGCTTGGGGGACCCGGGGAATGGCTACACCTTC. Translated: CASSLGDPGNGYTF.

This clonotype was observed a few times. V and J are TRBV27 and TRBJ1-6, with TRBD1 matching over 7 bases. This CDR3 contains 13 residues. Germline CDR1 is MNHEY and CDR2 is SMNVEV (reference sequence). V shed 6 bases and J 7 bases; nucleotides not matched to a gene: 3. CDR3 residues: CASSGDRNSPLHF. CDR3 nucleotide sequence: TGTGCCAGCAGCGGGGACAGAAATTCACCCCTCCACTTT.

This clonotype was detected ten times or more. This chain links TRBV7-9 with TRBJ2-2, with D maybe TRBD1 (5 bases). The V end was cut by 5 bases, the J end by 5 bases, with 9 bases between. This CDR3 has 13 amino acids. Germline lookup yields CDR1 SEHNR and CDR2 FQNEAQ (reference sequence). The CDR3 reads CASSVSGTGELFF. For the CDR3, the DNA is TGTGCCAGCAGCGTCTCAGGGACCGGGGAGCTGTTTTTT.

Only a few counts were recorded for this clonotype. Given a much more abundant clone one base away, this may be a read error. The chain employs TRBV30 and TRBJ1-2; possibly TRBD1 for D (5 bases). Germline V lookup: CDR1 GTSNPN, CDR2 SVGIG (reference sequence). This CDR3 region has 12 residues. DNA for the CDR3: TGTGCCTCCCCGGGGCAGGGTATTGGCTGCACCTTC. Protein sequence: CASPGQGIGCTF.

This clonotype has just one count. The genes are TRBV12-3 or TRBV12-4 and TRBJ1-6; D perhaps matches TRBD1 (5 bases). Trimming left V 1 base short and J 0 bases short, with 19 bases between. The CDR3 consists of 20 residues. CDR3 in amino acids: CASSLVRGRGLYSYNSPLHF. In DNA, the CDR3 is TGTGCCAGCAGTTTAGTACGGGGTAGGGGCCTATACTCCTATAATTCACCCCTCCACTTT.

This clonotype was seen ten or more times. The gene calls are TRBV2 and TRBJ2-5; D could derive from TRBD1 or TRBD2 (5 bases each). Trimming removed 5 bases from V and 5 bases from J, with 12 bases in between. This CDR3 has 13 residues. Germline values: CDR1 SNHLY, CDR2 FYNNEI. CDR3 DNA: TGTGCCAGCAGTCCCACTAGGGGCGAGACCCAGTACTTC. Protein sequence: CASSPTRGETQYF.

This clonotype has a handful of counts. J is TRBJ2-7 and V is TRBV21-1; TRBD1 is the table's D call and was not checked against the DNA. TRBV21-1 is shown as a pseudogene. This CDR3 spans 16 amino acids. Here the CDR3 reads CASSTYPGTALGEQYF. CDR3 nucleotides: TGTGCCAGCAGCACTTATCCCGGGACGGCTTTGGGCGAGCAGTACTTC.

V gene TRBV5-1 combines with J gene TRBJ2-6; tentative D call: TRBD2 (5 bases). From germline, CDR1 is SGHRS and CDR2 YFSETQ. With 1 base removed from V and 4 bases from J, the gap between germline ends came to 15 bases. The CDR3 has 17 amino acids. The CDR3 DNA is TGCGCCAGCAGCTTGAGTTGGAGGTCCATCGGGGCCAACGTCCTGACTTTC. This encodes CASSLSWRSIGANVLTF.

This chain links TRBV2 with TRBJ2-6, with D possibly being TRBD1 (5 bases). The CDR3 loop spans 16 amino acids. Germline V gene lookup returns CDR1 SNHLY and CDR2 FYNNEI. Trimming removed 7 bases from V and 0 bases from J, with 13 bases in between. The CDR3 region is CASIAGKASGANVLTF. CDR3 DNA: TGTGCCAGCATTGCAGGGAAAGCCTCTGGGGCCAACGTCCTGACTTTC.

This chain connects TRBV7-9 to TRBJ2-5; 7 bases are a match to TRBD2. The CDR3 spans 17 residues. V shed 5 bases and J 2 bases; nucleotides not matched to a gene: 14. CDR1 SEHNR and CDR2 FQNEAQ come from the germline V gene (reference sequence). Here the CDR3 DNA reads TGTGCCAGCAGCAGGAACGTAGGAAGGCGGGAGCAAGAGACCCAGTACTTC. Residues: CASSRNVGRREQETQYF.

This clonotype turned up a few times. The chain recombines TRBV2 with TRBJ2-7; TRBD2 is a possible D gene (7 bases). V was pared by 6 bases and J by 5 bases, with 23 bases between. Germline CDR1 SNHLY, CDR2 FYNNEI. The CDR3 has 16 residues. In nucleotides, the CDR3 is TGTGCCAGCAGCCACGTACTAGGGGGGGCTCGCCACGAGCAGTACTTC. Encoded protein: CASSHVLGGARHEQYF.

The CDR3 sequence is CASRDRTGEVTYSNQPQHF. The CDR3, as DNA: TGTGCCAGCAGGGATCGGACAGGGGAGGTTACGTATAGCAATCAGCCCCAGCATTTT. The chain joins TRBV6-2 or TRBV6-3 to TRBJ1-5, with 9 positions matching TRBD1. This CDR3 is built from 19 residues. Germline-derived CDR1 and CDR2 are MNHEY and SVGEGT. V lost 6 bases, J lost 0 bases, and 15 bases stayed unmatched.

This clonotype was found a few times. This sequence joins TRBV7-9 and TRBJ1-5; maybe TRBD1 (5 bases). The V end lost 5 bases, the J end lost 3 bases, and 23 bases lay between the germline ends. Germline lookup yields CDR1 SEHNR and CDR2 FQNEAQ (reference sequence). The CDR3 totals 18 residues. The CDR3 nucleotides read TGTGCCAGCAGCCACGATGTGGGGCCCCTATTCCTCAATCAGCCCCAGCATTTT. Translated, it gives CASSHDVGPLFLNQPQHF.

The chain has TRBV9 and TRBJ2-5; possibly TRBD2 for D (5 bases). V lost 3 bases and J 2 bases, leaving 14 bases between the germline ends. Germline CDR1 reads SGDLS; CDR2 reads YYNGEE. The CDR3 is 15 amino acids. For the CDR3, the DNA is TGTGCCAGCAGCGCAGAGGCAGGACTTCAAGAGACCCAGTACTTC. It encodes CASSAEAGLQETQYF.

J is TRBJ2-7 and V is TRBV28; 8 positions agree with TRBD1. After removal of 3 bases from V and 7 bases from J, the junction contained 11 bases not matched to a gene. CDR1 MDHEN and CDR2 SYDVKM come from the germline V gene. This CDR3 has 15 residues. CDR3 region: CASSLQGAQSWEQYF. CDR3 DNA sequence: TGTGCCAGCAGTTTGCAGGGGGCCCAATCCTGGGAGCAGTACTTC.

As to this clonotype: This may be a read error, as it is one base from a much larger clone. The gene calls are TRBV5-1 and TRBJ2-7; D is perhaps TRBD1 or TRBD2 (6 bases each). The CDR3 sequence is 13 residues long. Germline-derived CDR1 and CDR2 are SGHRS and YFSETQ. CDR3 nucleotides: TGCGCCAGCAGCTTGGGGGGGGCCTACGAGCAGTGCTTC. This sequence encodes CASSLGGAYEQCF. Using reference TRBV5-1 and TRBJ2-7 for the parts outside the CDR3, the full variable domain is KAGVTQTPRYLIKTRGQQVTLSCSPISGHRSVSWYQQTPGQGLQFLFEYFSETQRNKGNFPGRFSGRQFSNSRSEMNVSTLELGDSALYLCASSLGGAYEQCFGPGTRLTVT.